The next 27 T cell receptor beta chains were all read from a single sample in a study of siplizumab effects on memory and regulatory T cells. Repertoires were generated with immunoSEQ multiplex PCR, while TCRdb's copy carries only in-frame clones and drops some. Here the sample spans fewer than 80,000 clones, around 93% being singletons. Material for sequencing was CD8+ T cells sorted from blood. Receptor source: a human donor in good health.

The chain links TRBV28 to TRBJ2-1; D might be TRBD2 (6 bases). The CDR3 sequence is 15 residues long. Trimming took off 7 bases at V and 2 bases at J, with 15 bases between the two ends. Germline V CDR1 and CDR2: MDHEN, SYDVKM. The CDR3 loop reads CASNPGLGTYNEQFF. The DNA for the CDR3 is TGTGCCAGCAACCCGGGACTGGGGACCTACAATGAGCAGTTCTTC.

The CDR3 loop is CATGTGYNEQFF. The CDR3, as DNA: TGTGCCACCGGGACTGGCTACAATGAGCAGTTCTTC. This chain joins TRBV6-1 and TRBJ2-1, with a possible D match to TRBD2 (6 bases). The length of the CDR3 is 12 residues. Per germline, CDR1 MNHNS and CDR2 SASEGT. Between the trimmed V and J ends, which lost 10 bases and 3 bases, there was a span of 10 bases.

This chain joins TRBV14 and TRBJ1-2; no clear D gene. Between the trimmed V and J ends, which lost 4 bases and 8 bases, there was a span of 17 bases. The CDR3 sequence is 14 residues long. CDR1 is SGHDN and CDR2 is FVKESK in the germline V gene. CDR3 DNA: TGTGCCAGCAGCCCCGAGGCACGTTGGAAAGGCTACACCTTC. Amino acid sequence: CASSPEARWKGYTF.

The DNA for the CDR3 is TGTGCCAGCAGCTTAGTAGGAGCTAGCGGAGAGACCCAGTACTTC. The encoded protein is CASSLVGASGETQYF. V is TRBV7-9 and J is TRBJ2-5; 7 bases are shared with TRBD2. The ends lost 1 base at V and 4 bases at J; junction bases unmatched: 6. The germline gives CDR1 SEHNR, CDR2 FQNEAQ (reference sequence). The CDR3 has 15 residues.

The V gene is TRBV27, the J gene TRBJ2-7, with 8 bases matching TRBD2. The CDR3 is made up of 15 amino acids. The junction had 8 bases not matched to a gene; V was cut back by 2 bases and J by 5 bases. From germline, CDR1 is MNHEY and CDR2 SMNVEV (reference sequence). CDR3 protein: CASSLAGGLSHEQYF. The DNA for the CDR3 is TGTGCCAGCAGTTTAGCGGGGGGTCTGTCTCACGAGCAGTACTTC.

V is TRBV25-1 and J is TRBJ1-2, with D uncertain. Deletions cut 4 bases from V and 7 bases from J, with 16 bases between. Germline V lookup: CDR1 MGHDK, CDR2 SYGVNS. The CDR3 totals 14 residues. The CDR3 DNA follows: TGTGCCAGCAGTGGAGGACTGGGAAGGCCTGGCTACACCTTC. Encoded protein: CASSGGLGRPGYTF.

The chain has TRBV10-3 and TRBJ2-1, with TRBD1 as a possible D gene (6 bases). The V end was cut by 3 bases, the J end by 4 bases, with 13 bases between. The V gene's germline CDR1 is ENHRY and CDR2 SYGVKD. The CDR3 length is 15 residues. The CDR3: CAISEAGGRYNEQFF. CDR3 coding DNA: TGTGCCATCAGTGAAGCTGGGGGCCGATACAATGAGCAGTTCTTC.

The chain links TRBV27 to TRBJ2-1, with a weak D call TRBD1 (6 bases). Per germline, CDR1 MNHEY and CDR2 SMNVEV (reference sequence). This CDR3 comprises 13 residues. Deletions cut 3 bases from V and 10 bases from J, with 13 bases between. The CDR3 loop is CASSFGQGLEQFF. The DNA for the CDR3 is TGTGCCAGCAGTTTTGGCCAGGGGCTAGAGCAGTTCTTC.

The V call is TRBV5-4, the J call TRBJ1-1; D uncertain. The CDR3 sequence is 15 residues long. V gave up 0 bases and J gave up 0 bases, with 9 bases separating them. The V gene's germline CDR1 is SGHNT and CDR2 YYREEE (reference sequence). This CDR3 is CASSLDGEMNTEAFF. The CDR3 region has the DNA TGTGCCAGCAGCTTGGATGGAGAAATGAACACTGAAGCTTTCTTT.

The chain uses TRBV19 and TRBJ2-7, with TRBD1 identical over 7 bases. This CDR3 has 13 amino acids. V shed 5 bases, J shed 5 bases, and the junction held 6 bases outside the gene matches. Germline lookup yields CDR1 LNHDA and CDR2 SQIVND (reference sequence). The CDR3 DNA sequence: TGTGCCAGTAGTTCAGGGGGTTACAACGAGCAGTACTTC. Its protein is CASSSGGYNEQYF.

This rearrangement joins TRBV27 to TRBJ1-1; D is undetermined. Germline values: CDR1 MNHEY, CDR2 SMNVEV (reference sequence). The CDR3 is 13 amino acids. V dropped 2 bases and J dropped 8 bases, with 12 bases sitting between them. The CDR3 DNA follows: TGTGCCAGCAGTTTAGGAACAGCTAAAGAAGCTTTCTTT. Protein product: CASSLGTAKEAFF.

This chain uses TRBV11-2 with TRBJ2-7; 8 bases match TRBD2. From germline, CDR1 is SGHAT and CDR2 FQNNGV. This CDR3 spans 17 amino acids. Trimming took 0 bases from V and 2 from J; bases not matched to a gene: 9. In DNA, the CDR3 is TGTGCCAGCAGCTTAGAGTATAGCGGGGTCCCTCCCTACGAGCAGTACTTC. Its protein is CASSLEYSGVPPYEQYF.

The CDR3 DNA sequence: TGTGCCAGTAGTATAAAACAGGGTGGCACTGAAGCTTTCTTT. Translation gives CASSIKQGGTEAFF. The rearrangement uses TRBV19 and TRBJ1-1, with D perhaps matching TRBD1 (6 bases). Germline CDR1 is LNHDA and CDR2 is SQIVND (reference sequence). The CDR3 is made up of 14 amino acids. V shed 2 bases and J shed 4 bases, with 11 bases lying between them.

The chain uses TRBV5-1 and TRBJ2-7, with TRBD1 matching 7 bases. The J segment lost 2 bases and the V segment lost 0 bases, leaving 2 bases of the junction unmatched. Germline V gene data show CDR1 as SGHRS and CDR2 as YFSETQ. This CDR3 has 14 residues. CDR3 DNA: TGCGCCAGCAGCTTGGGGACAGGCGCCTACGAGCAGTACTTC. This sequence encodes CASSLGTGAYEQYF.

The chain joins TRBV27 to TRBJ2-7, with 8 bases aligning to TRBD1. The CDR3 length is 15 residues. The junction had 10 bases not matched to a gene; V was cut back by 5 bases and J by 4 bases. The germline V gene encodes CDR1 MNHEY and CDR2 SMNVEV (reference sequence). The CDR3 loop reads CASSPAGTGNYEQYF. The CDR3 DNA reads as TGTGCCAGCAGTCCCGCCGGGACAGGTAATTACGAGCAGTACTTC.

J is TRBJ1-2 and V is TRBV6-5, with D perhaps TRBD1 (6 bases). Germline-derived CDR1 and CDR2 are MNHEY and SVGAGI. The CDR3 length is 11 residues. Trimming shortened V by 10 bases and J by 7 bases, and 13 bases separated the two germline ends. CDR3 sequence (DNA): TGTGCCACCTCGACAGGTTTTGGCTACACCTTC. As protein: CATSTGFGYTF.

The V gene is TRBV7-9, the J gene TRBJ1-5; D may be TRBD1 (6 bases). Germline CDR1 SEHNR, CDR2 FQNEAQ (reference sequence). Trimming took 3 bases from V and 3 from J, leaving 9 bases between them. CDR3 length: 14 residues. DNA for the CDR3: TGTGCCAGCAGCTTCGGACAGACCAATCAGCCCCAGCATTTT. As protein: CASSFGQTNQPQHF. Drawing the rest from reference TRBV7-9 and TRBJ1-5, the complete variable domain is DTGVSQNPRHKITKRGQNVTFRCDPISEHNRLYWYRQTLGQGPEFLTYFQNEAQLEKSRLLSDRFSAERPKGSFSTLEIQRTEQGDSAMYLCASSFGQTNQPQHFGDGTRLSIL.

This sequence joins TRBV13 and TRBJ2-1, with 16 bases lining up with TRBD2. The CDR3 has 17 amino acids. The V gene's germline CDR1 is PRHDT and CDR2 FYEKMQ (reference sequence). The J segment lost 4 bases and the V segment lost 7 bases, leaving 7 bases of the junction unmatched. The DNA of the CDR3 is TGTGCCAGCACCGCGGGACTAGCGGGGGGGGATTACAATGAGCAGTTCTTC. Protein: CASTAGLAGGDYNEQFF.

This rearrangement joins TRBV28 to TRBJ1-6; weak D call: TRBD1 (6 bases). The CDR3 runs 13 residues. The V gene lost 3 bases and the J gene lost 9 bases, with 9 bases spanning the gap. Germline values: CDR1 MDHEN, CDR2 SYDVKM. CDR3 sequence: CASSLGALSPLHF. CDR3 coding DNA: TGTGCCAGCAGTTTGGGGGCGCTTTCACCCCTCCACTTT. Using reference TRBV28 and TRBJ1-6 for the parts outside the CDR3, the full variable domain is DVKVTQSSRYLVKRTGEKVFLECVQDMDHENMFWYRQDPGLGLRLIYFSYDVKMKEKGDIPEGYSVSREKKERFSLILESASTNQTSMYLCASSLGALSPLHFGNGTRLTVT.

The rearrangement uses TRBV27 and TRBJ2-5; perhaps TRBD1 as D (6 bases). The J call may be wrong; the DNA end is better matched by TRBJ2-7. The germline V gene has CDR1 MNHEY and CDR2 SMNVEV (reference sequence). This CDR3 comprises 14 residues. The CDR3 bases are TGTGCCAGCAGTTTAGCCCCAGGGGACTACGAGCAGTACTTC. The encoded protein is CASSLAPGDYEQYF.

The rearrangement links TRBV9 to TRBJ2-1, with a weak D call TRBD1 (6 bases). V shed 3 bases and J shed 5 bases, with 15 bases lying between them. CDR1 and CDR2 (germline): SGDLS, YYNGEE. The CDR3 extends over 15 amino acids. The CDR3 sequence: CASSAPTGTNNEQFF. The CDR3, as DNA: TGTGCCAGCAGCGCTCCTACCGGGACAAACAATGAGCAGTTCTTC.

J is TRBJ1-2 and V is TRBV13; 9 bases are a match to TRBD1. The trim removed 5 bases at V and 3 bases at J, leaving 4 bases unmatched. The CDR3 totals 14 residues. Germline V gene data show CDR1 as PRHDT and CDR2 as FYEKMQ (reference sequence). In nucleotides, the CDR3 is TGTGCCAGCAGCCGACAGGGGGGCGACTATGGCTACACCTTC. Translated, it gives CASSRQGGDYGYTF. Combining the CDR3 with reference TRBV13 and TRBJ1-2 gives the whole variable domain AAGVIQSPRHLIKEKRETATLKCYPIPRHDTVYWYQQGPGQDPQFLISFYEKMQSDKGSIPDRFSAQQFSDYHSELNMSSLELGDSALYFCASSRQGGDYGYTFGSGTRLTVV.

CDR3 bases: TGTGCCAGTAGTCCTCATAGCGGGGGGGGCACAGATACGCAGTATTTT. It codes for CASSPHSGGGTDTQYF. V gene TRBV19 combines with J gene TRBJ2-3; 11 nucleotides agree with TRBD2. V was clipped by 5 bases and J by 1 base; unmatched bases: 5. The CDR3 covers 16 residues. In germline, CDR1 is LNHDA, CDR2 SQIVND (reference sequence). The entire variable domain, with the rest obtained from reference TRBV19 and TRBJ2-3, is as follows: DGGITQSPKYLFRKEGQNVTLSCEQNLNHDAMYWYRQDPGQGLRLIYYSQIVNDFQKGDIAEGYSVSREKKESFPLTVTSAQKNPTAFYLCASSPHSGGGTDTQYFGPGTRLTVL.

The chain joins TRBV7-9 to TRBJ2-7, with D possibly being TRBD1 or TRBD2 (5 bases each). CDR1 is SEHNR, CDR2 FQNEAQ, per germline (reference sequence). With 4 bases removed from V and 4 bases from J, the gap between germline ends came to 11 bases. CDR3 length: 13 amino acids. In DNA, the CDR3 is TGTGCCAGCAGCTCGGGGACCGGATACGAGCAGTACTTC. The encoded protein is CASSSGTGYEQYF.

CDR3 DNA: TGTGCCAGCAGCCCCCTGGGGGGGGGTTTCGACAATGAGCAGTTCTTC. Protein sequence: CASSPLGGGFDNEQFF. The chain carries TRBV13 and TRBJ2-1; 7 bases are shared with TRBD2. Germline lookup yields CDR1 PRHDT and CDR2 FYEKMQ (reference sequence). Germline trimming cut 5 bases from V and 5 bases from J; bases unmatched to any gene: 12. The length of the CDR3 is 16 residues.

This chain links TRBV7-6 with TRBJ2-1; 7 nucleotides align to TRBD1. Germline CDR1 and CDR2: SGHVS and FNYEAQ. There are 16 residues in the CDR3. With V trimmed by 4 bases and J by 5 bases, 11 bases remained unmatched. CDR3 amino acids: CASSSEQGRNHNEQFF. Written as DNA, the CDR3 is TGTGCCAGCAGCTCGGAACAGGGGCGGAATCACAATGAGCAGTTCTTC.

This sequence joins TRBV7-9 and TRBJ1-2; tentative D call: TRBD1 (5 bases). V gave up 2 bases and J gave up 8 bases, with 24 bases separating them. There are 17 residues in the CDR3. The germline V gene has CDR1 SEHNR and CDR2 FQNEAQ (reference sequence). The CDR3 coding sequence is TGTGCCAGCAGCTTACGTCTCCCACAGCGGGGGAGAGAGGGCTACACCTTC. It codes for CASSLRLPQRGREGYTF.